This TCR beta chain was obtained from a study of blood T cell repertoires in COVID-19. Study-wide background: Samples taken during acute and convalescent COVID-19 were collected in the United States, Italy and Spain. Sample material is recorded as cDNA or gDNA derived from T cells, B-cell-depleted T cells, or PBMCs.

The CDR3 contains 14 residues. The V and J ends lost 5 bases and 8 bases, in that order; junction bases with no gene match: 6. Germline V lookup: CDR1 LGHDT, CDR2 YNNKEL (reference sequence). Original analysis: Counts of nucleated cells, estimated from reference gene primer amplification, were obtained. Generated by immunoSEQ multiplex PCR, the TCRdb table keeps only in-frame clones and is missing some. The V and J calls and the clone size are those of that table, but D and trimming were determined from the DNA. The top ten hold 7.2% of the sample, which has about 200,000 clones, around three quarters seen once.

The rearrangement joins TRBV3-1 (or the pseudogene TRBV3-2) to TRBJ1-4, with 9 bases that match TRBD1. This receptor was taken from an older woman with acute or convalescent COVID-19. The sample was peripheral blood. This CDR3 reads CASSRTGALEKLFF. The CDR3 DNA reads TGTGCCAGCAGCAGGACAGGGGCTCTCGAAAAACTGTTTTTT.